The source of this T cell receptor (beta chain) is a study of shared T cell receptors in the human thymus. The CDR3 totals 14 residues. Trimming cost V 4 bases and J 7 bases; bases outside gene matches: 9. Per germline, CDR1 SGDLS and CDR2 YYNGEE. Clones were read by immunoSEQ multiplex PCR, and TCRdb kept only the in-frame ones, dropping some. The data hold 500,000 to 850,000 clones, with about 87% observed a single time. The same sample was also studied in work on human thymus T cells. That study adds: Resections that were taken during corrective heart surgery supplied the thymus tissue.

The J gene is TRBJ1-2, the V gene TRBV9; 8 nucleotides line up with TRBD1. The sequence was obtained from a boy under two years old with a congenital heart defect. Material for sequencing was thymocytes. The CDR3 is CASSPGGGSGGYTF. CDR3 coding DNA: TGTGCCAGCAGCCCAGGGGGCGGGTCTGGTGGCTACACCTTC.